This entry concerns a single T cell receptor beta chain. Original processing notes: Amplified reference gene primers provided the basis for estimating nucleated cell counts. The protocol was immunoSEQ multiplex PCR, while the TCRdb copy is restricted to in-frame clones and leaves out a portion. V and J calls and clone size are copied from that table; D and trimming were computed from the DNA. Counted here are about 440,000 clones, nearly 90% occurring once; the ten biggest clones make up roughly 2%. Study members were between 18 and 89 years old and lived in 24 US regions. The data originate from a study of blood T cell repertoires in COVID-19. V was clipped by 8 bases and J by 5 bases, with 19 bases between them. The CDR3 runs to 15 residues.

The source is a young woman with acute COVID-19. The specimen sequenced was PBMCs or T cells enriched from blood (not recorded which). The chain joins TRBV23-1 to TRBJ1-5; the D gene is possibly TRBD1 (5 bases). TRBV23-1 is an open reading frame, and its role is uncertain. CDR3 bases: TGCGCCAGCTTAGAGACAGTGCGTCCCTATCAGCCCCAGCATTTT. Translated, it gives CASLETVRPYQPQHF.